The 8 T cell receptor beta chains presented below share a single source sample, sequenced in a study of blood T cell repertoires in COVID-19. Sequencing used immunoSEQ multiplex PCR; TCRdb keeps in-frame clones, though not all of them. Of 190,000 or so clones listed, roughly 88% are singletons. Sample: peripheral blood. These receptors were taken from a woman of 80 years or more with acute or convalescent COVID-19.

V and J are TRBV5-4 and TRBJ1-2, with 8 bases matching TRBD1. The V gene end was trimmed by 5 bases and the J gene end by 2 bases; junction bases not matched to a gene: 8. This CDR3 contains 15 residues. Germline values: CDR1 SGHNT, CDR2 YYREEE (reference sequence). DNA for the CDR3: TGTGCCAGCAGTTCCGGGACAGGCCTAAACTATGGCTACACCTTC. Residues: CASSSGTGLNYGYTF.

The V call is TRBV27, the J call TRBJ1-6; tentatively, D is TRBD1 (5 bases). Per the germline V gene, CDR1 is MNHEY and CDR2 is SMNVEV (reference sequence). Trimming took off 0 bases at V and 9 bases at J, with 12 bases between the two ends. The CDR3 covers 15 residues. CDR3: CASSLSGRGGSPLHF. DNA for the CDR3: TGTGCCAGCAGTTTATCGGGGAGGGGAGGTTCACCCCTCCACTTT.

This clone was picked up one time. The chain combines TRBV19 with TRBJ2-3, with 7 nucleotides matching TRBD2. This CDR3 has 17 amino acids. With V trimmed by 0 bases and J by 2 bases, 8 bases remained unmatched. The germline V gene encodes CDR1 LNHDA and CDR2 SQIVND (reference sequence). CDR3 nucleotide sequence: TGTGCCAGTAGTATAGATGTCAGCGGGGACCCCACAGATACGCAGTATTTT. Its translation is CASSIDVSGDPTDTQYF.

The CDR3 bases are TGTGCCAGTAGTATAGGAAGGACTAGCGGCGATGAGCAGTTCTTC. This translates into CASSIGRTSGDEQFF. The chain employs TRBV19 and TRBJ2-1; TRBD2 aligns across 10 bases. Germline assignment: CDR1 LNHDA and CDR2 SQIVND (reference sequence). Trimming removed 1 base from V and 8 bases from J; junction bases left unmatched: 5. CDR3 size: 15 residues.

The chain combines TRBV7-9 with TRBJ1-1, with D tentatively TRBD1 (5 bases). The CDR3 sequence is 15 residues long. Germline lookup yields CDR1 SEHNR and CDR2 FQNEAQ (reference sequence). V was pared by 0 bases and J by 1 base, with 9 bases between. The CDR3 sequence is CASSLARTSNTEAFF. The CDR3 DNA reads TGTGCCAGCAGCTTAGCACGGACATCGAACACTGAAGCTTTCTTT. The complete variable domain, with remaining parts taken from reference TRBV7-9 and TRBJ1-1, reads DTGVSQNPRHKITKRGQNVTFRCDPISEHNRLYWYRQTLGQGPEFLTYFQNEAQLEKSRLLSDRFSAERPKGSFSTLEIQRTEQGDSAMYLCASSLARTSNTEAFFGQGTRLTVV.

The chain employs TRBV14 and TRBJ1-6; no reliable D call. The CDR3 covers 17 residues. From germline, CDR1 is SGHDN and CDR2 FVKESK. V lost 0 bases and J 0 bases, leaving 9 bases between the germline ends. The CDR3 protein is CASSQDGIFSYNSPLHF. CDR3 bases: TGTGCCAGCAGCCAAGACGGGATCTTCTCCTATAATTCACCCCTCCACTTT.

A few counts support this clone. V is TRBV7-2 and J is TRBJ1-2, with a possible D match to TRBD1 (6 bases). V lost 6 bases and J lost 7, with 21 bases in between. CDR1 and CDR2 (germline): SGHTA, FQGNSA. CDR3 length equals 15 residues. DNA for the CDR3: TGTGCCAGCAGTCCAGCGGGGACAATTGTCGGTGGCTACACCTTC. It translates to CASSPAGTIVGGYTF. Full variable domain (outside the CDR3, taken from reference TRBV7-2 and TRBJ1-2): GAGVSQSPSNKVTEKGKDVELRCDPISGHTALYWYRQSLGQGLEFLIYFQGNSAPDKSGLPSDRFSAERTGGSVSTLTIQRTQQEDSAVYLCASSPAGTIVGGYTFGSGTRLTVV.

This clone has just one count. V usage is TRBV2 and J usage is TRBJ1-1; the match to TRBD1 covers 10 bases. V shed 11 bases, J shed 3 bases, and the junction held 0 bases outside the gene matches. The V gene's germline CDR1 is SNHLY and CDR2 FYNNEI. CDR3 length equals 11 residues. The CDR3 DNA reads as TGTGCCGGACAGGGGGACACTGAAGCTTTCTTT. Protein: CAGQGDTEAFF.